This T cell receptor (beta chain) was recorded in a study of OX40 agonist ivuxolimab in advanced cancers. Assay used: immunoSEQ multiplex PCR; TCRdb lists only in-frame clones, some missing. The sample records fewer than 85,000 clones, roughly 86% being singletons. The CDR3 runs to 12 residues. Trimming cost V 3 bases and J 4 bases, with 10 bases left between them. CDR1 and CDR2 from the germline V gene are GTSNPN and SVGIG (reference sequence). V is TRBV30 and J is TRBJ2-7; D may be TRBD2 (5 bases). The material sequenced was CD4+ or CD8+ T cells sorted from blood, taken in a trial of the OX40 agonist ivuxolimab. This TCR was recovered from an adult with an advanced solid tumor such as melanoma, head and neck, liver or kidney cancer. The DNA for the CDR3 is TGTGCCTGGAGCCCAACTAGTTACGAGCAGTACTTC. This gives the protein CAWSPTSYEQYF.